These 26 T cell receptor beta chains were sequenced from one sample in a study of T-cell reconstitution after alpha-beta-depleted transplantation in children. The library targeted TCRbeta and was prepared with unique molecular identifiers. TCRdb reanalysed the PCR reads using MiXCR and keeps one entry per CDR3 protein. This table has around 210,000 distinct CDR3 sequences, under 8.5% appearing once. The sample in question was PBMCs, obtained before TCRalphabeta/CD19-depleted stem cell transplant. The source of these receptors is a boy aged 2 to 10 with acute lymphoblastic leukemia, due to receive a stem cell transplant.

This clonotype was recorded at least ten times. This chain uses TRBV5-1 with TRBJ2-1; TRBD2 matches at 9 bases. Germline loops: CDR1 SGHRS, CDR2 YFSETQ. The CDR3 has 14 amino acids. V lost 1 base to trimming and J lost 8 bases; unmatched junction nucleotides: 4. CDR3 nucleotide sequence: TGCGCCAGCAGCTTGAGCGGGAGGAAGGATGAGCAGTTCTTC. It yields the protein CASSLSGRKDEQFF.

The chain carries TRBV2 and TRBJ2-7, with D tentatively TRBD2 (5 bases). This CDR3 is built from 13 residues. CDR1 and CDR2 from the germline V gene are SNHLY and FYNNEI. V shed 8 bases and J shed 3 bases, with 14 bases lying between them. CDR3 residues: CASGFLRDYEQYF. As DNA, the CDR3 is TGTGCCAGCGGTTTTTTGAGGGACTACGAGCAGTACTTC.

This sequence joins TRBV13 and TRBJ1-6, with 10 bases matching TRBD1. This CDR3 is built from 13 residues. Germline values: CDR1 PRHDT, CDR2 FYEKMQ (reference sequence). The J segment lost 13 bases and the V segment lost 6 bases, leaving 6 bases of the junction unmatched. In DNA, the CDR3 is TGTGCCAGCAGGACAGGGGGCTCGCTCCCCCTCCACTTT. Its protein is CASRTGGSLPLHF.

The genes are TRBV12-3 or TRBV12-4 and TRBJ1-1, with D perhaps TRBD1 (5 bases). The CDR3 loop spans 13 amino acids. Trimming took off 6 bases at V and 4 bases at J, with 12 bases between the two ends. In DNA, the CDR3 is TGTGCCAGCAGGCCAGACAGCAGCACTGAAGCTTTCTTT. Encoded protein: CASRPDSSTEAFF.

This clonotype was found many times. The V call is TRBV29-1, the J call TRBJ2-5; tentatively, D is TRBD1 (5 bases). Germline V gives CDR1 SQVTM, CDR2 ANQGSEA. V was shortened by 4 bases and J by 2 bases, with 14 bases between the two germline ends. The CDR3 has 14 amino acids. CDR3 coding DNA: TGCAGCGTTGGTGACAGAGATTTTCAAGAGACCCAGTACTTC. Translation gives CSVGDRDFQETQYF.

Ten or more counts support this clonotype. The rearrangement links TRBV5-1 to TRBJ2-3, with 7 bases identical to TRBD2. Germline CDR1 reads SGHRS; CDR2 reads YFSETQ. The J segment lost 2 bases and the V segment lost 0 bases, leaving 3 bases of the junction unmatched. The CDR3 sequence is 15 residues long. The CDR3 DNA follows: TGCGCCAGCAGCTTGGTAGCGGGTCTCACAGATACGCAGTATTTT. Protein: CASSLVAGLTDTQYF.

This clonotype was recorded at least ten times. The rearrangement uses TRBV6-2 or TRBV6-3 and TRBJ2-3; 11 positions agree with TRBD2. The CDR3 runs to 18 residues. J was trimmed by 1 base and V by 5 bases; bases with no gene match: 11. Germline V gene data show CDR1 as MNHEY and CDR2 as SVGEGT. In DNA, the CDR3 is TGTGCCAGCAGTCGCTTCCTTAGCGGGGGGGCCGGCACAGATACGCAGTATTTT. It encodes CASSRFLSGGAGTDTQYF.

The sample holds many counts of this clonotype. This chain links TRBV29-1 with TRBJ2-1; D unclear. The CDR3 spans 14 residues. Germline V gives CDR1 SQVTM, CDR2 ANQGSEA. V lost 6 bases and J 5 bases, leaving 17 bases between the germline ends. Here the CDR3 reads CSVPWQNQDNEQFF. The CDR3 DNA sequence: TGCAGCGTCCCTTGGCAGAATCAAGACAATGAGCAGTTCTTC.

At least ten counts were recorded for this clonotype. V is TRBV7-2 and J is TRBJ2-5, with TRBD1 matching 9 bases. After removal of 5 bases from V and 3 bases from J, the junction contained 7 bases not matched to a gene. The CDR3 runs 15 residues. CDR1 is SGHTA and CDR2 is FQGNSA in the germline V gene. Here the CDR3 DNA reads TGTGCCAGCAGCCCCCTTGGGACAGGGAAAGAGACCCAGTACTTC. Translation: CASSPLGTGKETQYF.

This clonotype has ten or more counts. The chain employs TRBV7-9 and TRBJ2-5; no clear D gene. Per the germline V gene, CDR1 is SEHNR and CDR2 is FQNEAQ (reference sequence). V lost 3 bases and J lost 1, with 12 bases in between. CDR3 length equals 15 residues. The CDR3 coding sequence is TGTGCCAGCAGCTTTTCCCAAAACCCCCAAGAGACCCAGTACTTC. The encoded protein is CASSFSQNPQETQYF.

This sequence joins TRBV3-1 and TRBJ1-6; TRBD1 matches at 10 bases. CDR3 length equals 14 residues. V shed 11 bases and J 8 bases; nucleotides not matched to a gene: 9. The V gene's germline CDR1 is LGHDT and CDR2 YNNKEL (reference sequence). The DNA of the CDR3 is TGTGCCTTCTGTTTAGGACAGGGGGATTCACCCCTCCACTTT. It codes for CAFCLGQGDSPLHF.

This clonotype was observed a handful of times. V gene TRBV4-2 combines with J gene TRBJ1-5, with D tentatively TRBD1 (5 bases). In germline, CDR1 is LGHNA, CDR2 YNFKEQ. The CDR3 totals 18 residues. Trimming took 4 bases from V and 0 from J, leaving 19 bases between them. The CDR3 here is CASSPYFGALYSNQPQHF. The CDR3 DNA sequence: TGTGCCAGCAGCCCATATTTCGGGGCCCTTTATAGCAATCAGCCCCAGCATTTT.

This clonotype was counted ten times or more. This rearrangement joins TRBV4-3 to TRBJ2-7; 7 bases are a match to TRBD1. The trim removed 2 bases at V and 0 bases at J, leaving 4 bases unmatched. There are 15 residues in the CDR3. Germline V CDR1 and CDR2: LGHNA, YSLEER. The DNA of the CDR3 is TGCGCCAGCAGCCAATCCAGGGGGATCTCCTACGAGCAGTACTTC. It translates to CASSQSRGISYEQYF.

The chain couples TRBV10-3 to TRBJ1-6; possibly TRBD1 for D (5 bases). V was pared by 0 bases and J by 7 bases, with 10 bases between. Germline lookup yields CDR1 ENHRY and CDR2 SYGVKD. This CDR3 contains 15 residues. The chain's CDR3 is CAISESGRENSPLHF. CDR3 nucleotide sequence: TGTGCCATCAGTGAGTCGGGCAGGGAAAATTCACCCCTCCACTTT.

A few counts support this clonotype. The chain has TRBV18 and TRBJ1-6, with D perhaps TRBD1 (6 bases). The CDR3 is 15 amino acids. Deletions cut 5 bases from V and 5 bases from J, with 13 bases between. CDR1 is KGHSH, CDR2 LQKENI, per germline. CDR3 protein: CASSAQGLHNSPLHF. In DNA, the CDR3 is TGTGCCAGCTCAGCACAGGGTTTGCATAATTCACCCCTCCACTTT.

This clonotype was seen a handful of times. This chain joins TRBV10-3 and TRBJ1-1; D unclear. V was cut by 0 bases and J by 0 bases, with 17 bases left in between. The germline gives CDR1 ENHRY, CDR2 SYGVKD. CDR3 length equals 18 residues. CDR3 amino acids: CAISESPRLKAMNTEAFF. In DNA, the CDR3 is TGTGCCATCAGTGAGTCGCCCAGATTGAAGGCTATGAACACTGAAGCTTTCTTT.

There are many counts of this clonotype. V gene TRBV28 combines with J gene TRBJ2-1; 7 bases map to TRBD1. The CDR3 has 16 amino acids. J was trimmed by 1 base and V by 6 bases; bases with no gene match: 9. CDR1 is MDHEN and CDR2 is SYDVKM in the germline V gene. CDR3 loop: CASRSTGESSYNEQFF. The CDR3, as DNA: TGTGCCAGCAGGTCCACAGGGGAATCATCCTACAATGAGCAGTTCTTC.

This clonotype appeared many times. The V gene is TRBV28, the J gene TRBJ2-6; D unresolved. CDR3 length: 18 residues. The germline V gene encodes CDR1 MDHEN and CDR2 SYDVKM. V dropped 5 bases and J dropped 0 bases, with 17 bases sitting between them. CDR3 residues: CASSDPRQNPSGANVLTF. The CDR3 region has the DNA TGTGCCAGCAGTGACCCGCGGCAGAATCCCTCTGGGGCCAACGTCCTGACTTTC.

This clonotype has only a few counts. The CDR3 reads CASSSPSGAGVYAQYF. CDR3 nucleotide sequence: TGTGCCAGCAGTTCCCCTAGCGGGGCGGGCGTCTATGCGCAGTATTTT. V and J are TRBV6-2 or TRBV6-3 and TRBJ2-3, with 9 nucleotides matching TRBD2. This CDR3 region has 16 residues. Trimming took 4 bases from V and 10 from J; bases not matched to a gene: 15. Looked up from germline, CDR1 is MNHEY and CDR2 is SVGEGT.

This clonotype was recorded many times. The genes are TRBV11-2 and TRBJ2-1; 12 positions match TRBD1. Per the germline V gene, CDR1 is SGHAT and CDR2 is FQNNGV. J was trimmed by 5 bases and V by 5 bases; bases with no gene match: 7. The CDR3 spans 16 residues. DNA for the CDR3: TGTGCCAGCAGCCCCCTGGGGGACAGGGGGCACAATGAGCAGTTCTTC. It codes for CASSPLGDRGHNEQFF.

This clonotype has just a few counts. The rearrangement uses TRBV20-1 and TRBJ1-1; unclear D gene. Germline values: CDR1 DFQATT, CDR2 SNEGSKA (reference sequence). Trimming left V 3 bases short and J 6 bases short, with 14 bases between. CDR3 size: 13 residues. The CDR3 region has the DNA TGCAGTGCTAGGAGGTCGTCGCAGCCTGAAGCTTTCTTT. Protein product: CSARRSSQPEAFF.

This clonotype was seen only a few times. The V and J genes are TRBV3-1 and TRBJ2-1, with TRBD2 matching over 7 bases. Trimming took 0 bases from V and 5 from J; bases not matched to a gene: 7. The germline gives CDR1 LGHDT, CDR2 YNNKEL (reference sequence). This CDR3 spans 16 amino acids. The CDR3 DNA follows: TGTGCCAGCAGCCAAGACGGGGCTAGCGGTAACAATGAGCAGTTCTTC. It codes for CASSQDGASGNNEQFF.

This clonotype was detected a few times. The chain has TRBV7-8 and TRBJ2-7; 7 positions match TRBD2. V lost 1 base, J lost 6 bases, and 6 bases stayed unmatched. The CDR3 is 14 residues long. Germline-derived CDR1 and CDR2 are SGHVS and FQNEAQ. The CDR3 here is CASSLESLAREQYF. Here the CDR3 DNA reads TGTGCCAGCAGCTTAGAGTCACTAGCGCGCGAGCAGTACTTC. Full variable domain (outside the CDR3, taken from reference TRBV7-8 and TRBJ2-7): GAGVSQSPRYKVAKRGQDVALRCDPISGHVSLFWYQQALGQGPEFLTYFQNEAQLDKSGLPSDRFFAERPEGSVSTLKIQRTQQEDSAVYLCASSLESLAREQYFGPGTRLTVT.

Many counts were recorded for this clonotype. This rearrangement joins TRBV5-5 to TRBJ2-1, with D tentatively TRBD2 (5 bases). Germline CDR1 and CDR2: SGHKS and YYEKEE (reference sequence). V shed 6 bases and J shed 7 bases, with 20 bases lying between them. The CDR3 spans 15 residues. The CDR3 DNA reads TGTGCCAGCAAACTCCTGGACTTTCCCAATAATGAGCAGTTCTTC. Its translation is CASKLLDFPNNEQFF.

Ten or more counts support this clonotype. The chain combines TRBV12-3 or TRBV12-4 with TRBJ2-5; the D call may be TRBD1 or TRBD2 (5 bases each). V lost 1 base and J 5 bases, leaving 11 bases between the germline ends. The CDR3 covers 14 residues. CDR3 in amino acids: CASSLVGTWETQYF. DNA for the CDR3: TGTGCCAGCAGTTTAGTAGGGACCTGGGAGACCCAGTACTTC.

At least ten counts were recorded for this clonotype. J is TRBJ2-3 and V is TRBV5-6, with unresolved D. The CDR3 has 16 amino acids. Germline CDR1 reads SGHDT; CDR2 reads YYEEEE. Trimming removed 5 bases from V and 2 bases from J, with 18 bases in between. The chain's CDR3 is CASRVSGWIFTDTQYF. CDR3 nucleotide sequence: TGTGCCAGCAGGGTGTCTGGGTGGATTTTCACAGATACGCAGTATTTT.